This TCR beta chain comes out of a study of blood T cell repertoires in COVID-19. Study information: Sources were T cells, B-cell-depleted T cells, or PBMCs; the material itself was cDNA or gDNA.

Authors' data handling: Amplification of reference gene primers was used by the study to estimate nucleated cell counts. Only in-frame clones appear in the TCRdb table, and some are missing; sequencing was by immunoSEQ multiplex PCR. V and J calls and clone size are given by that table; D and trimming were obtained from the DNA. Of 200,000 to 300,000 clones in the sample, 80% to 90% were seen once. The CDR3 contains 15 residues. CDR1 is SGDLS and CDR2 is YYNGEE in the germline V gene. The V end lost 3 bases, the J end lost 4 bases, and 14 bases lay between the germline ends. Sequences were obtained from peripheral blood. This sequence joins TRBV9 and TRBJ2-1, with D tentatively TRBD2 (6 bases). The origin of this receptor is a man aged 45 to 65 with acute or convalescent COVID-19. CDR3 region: CASSATSEGYNEQFF. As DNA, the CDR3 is TGTGCCAGCAGCGCGACTAGTGAGGGGTACAATGAGCAGTTCTTC.